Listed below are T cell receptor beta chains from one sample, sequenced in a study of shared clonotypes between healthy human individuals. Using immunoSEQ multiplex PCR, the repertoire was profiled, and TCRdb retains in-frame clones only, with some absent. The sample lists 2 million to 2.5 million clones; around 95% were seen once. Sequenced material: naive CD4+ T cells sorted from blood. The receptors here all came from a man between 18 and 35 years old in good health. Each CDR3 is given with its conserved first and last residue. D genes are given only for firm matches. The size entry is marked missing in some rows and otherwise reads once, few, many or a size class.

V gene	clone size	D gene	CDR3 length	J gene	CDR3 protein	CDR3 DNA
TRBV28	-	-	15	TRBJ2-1	CASSPGSFSYNEQFF	TGTGCCAGCAGCCCGGGGTCTTTCAGCTACAATGAGCAGTTCTTC
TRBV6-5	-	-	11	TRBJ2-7	CASTGGYEQYF	TGTGCCAGCACCGGGGGATACGAGCAGTACTTC
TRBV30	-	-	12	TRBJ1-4	CAWSVLGEKLFF	TGTGCCTGGAGTGTACTTGGTGAAAAACTGTTTTTT
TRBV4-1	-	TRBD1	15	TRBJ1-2	CASSREGQANYGYTF	TGCGCCAGCAGCCGTGAAGGACAGGCTAACTATGGCTACACCTTC
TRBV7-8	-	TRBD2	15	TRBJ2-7	CASSLVLAGVYEQYF	TGTGCCAGCAGCTTAGTACTAGCGGGAGTGTACGAGCAGTACTTC
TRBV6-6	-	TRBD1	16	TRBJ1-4	CASSPTSGTANEKLFF	TGTGCCAGCAGTCCAACATCCGGGACAGCTAATGAAAAACTGTTTTTT
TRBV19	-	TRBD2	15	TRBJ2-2	CASRRAGTNTGELFF	TGTGCCAGTAGAAGAGCGGGGACGAACACCGGGGAGCTGTTTTTT
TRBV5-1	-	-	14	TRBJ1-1	CASSFVAENTEAFF	TGCGCCAGCAGCTTCGTGGCGGAAAACACTGAAGCTTTCTTT
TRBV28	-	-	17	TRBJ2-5	CASSLFGTGTRQETQYF	TGTGCCAGCAGTTTATTTGGGACCGGGACACGCCAAGAGACCCAGTACTTC
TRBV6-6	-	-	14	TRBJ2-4	CASKGTGLGNIQYF	TGTGCCAGCAAGGGGACTGGGCTAGGAAACATTCAGTACTTC
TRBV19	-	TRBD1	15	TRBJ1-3	CASSTDDRAGNTIYF	TGTGCCAGTAGTACCGACGACAGGGCCGGAAACACCATATATTTT
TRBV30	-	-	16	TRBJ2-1	CAWGPLVGLSYNEQFF	TGTGCCTGGGGCCCTTTGGTGGGCTTATCCTACAATGAGCAGTTCTTC
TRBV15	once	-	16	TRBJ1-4	CATSREARPRDEKLFF	TGTGCCACCAGCAGAGAGGCCCGCCCGAGAGATGAAAAACTGTTTTTT
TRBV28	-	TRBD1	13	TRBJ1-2	CASSFRDRDGYTF	TGTGCCAGCAGTTTCCGGGACAGGGATGGCTACACCTTC
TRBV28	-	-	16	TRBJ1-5	CASGEAQGIGNQPQHF	TGTGCCAGCGGTGAGGCCCAGGGGATAGGCAATCAGCCCCAGCATTTT
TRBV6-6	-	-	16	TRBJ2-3	CASSIGEGAPPDTQYF	TGTGCCAGCAGTATAGGGGAGGGGGCCCCCCCCGATACGCAGTATTTT
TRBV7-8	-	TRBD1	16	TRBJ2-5	CASSFLRQGDQETQYF	TGTGCCAGCAGCTTCCTCCGACAGGGCGACCAAGAGACCCAGTACTTC
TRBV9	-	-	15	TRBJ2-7	CASSVGWTETYEQYF	TGTGCCAGCAGCGTAGGTTGGACGGAAACCTACGAGCAGTACTTC
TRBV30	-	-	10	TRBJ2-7	CAWGTSEQYF	TGTGCCTGGGGAACGTCCGAGCAGTACTTC
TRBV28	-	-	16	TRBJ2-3	CASSMRLPGGTDTQYF	TGTGCCAGCAGCATGCGACTCCCCGGGGGCACAGATACGCAGTATTTT
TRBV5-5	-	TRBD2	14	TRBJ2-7	CASSRTSEKYEQYF	TGTGCCAGCAGCAGGACTAGCGAAAAGTACGAGCAGTACTTC
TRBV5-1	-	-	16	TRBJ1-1	CASSYNPGILNTEAFF	TGCGCCAGCAGCTACAATCCCGGGATTCTGAACACTGAAGCTTTCTTT
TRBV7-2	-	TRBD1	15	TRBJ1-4	CASSFRGQVNEKLFF	TGTGCCAGCAGCTTTCGAGGACAGGTTAATGAAAAACTGTTTTTT
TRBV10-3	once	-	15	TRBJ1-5	CAISEGGGGNQPQHF	TGTGCCATCAGTGAGGGCGGGGGGGGCAATCAGCCCCAGCATTTT
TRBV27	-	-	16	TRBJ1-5	CASSPGELWSNQPQHF	TGTGCCAGCAGCCCCGGGGAGCTGTGGAGCAATCAGCCCCAGCATTTT